This TCR beta chain derives from a study of cytomegalovirus exposure and HLA in healthy donors. To note about this clone: Its antigen is unknown.

This CDR3 region has 15 residues. Trimming at V came to 6 bases and at J to 3 bases, leaving 5 bases not matched to a gene. Germline CDR1 reads SGHTA; CDR2 reads FQGTGA. Vbeta (60) and Jbeta (13) primers were used in the PCR. Original data processing: Unique TCR beta chains numbered 60 million to 100 million in a later analysis, with roughly 10 million shared. Sequencing used immunoSEQ multiplex PCR; TCRdb keeps in-frame clones, though not all of them. The DNA gave D and trimming, while V, J and clone size come from that table. The data contain around 240,000 clones, roughly 82% of them singletons. Findings and limits, study-wide: A missense variant in DCLRE1C was later tied to TCR beta V- and J-gene trimming.

The chain joins TRBV7-3 to TRBJ2-2; 9 bases are a match to TRBD1. This receptor was obtained from a woman aged 40 to 50 in good health and CMV-seropositive. The sequencing input was PBMCs. The CDR3 region is CASSLGQGYTGELFF. The CDR3 nucleotides are TGTGCCAGCAGTCTCGGACAGGGGTACACCGGGGAGCTGTTTTTT.